Each of the 8 T cell receptor beta chains below was sequenced from the same sample in a study of T cell repertoires in cytomegalovirus infection. These receptors have no known antigen. Each CDR3 protein gets one entry after TCRdb re-called the reads with MiXCR. The sample contains about 890,000 distinct CDR3 sequences, around 29% of which appear only once. The starting material was cultured CD8+ T cells from PBMCs, obtained from culture after CMV antigen stimulation. The receptors come from a human donor in good health (CMV status not recorded). Some clones in this sample may be carry-over from other donors' samples.

Many counts were recorded for this clonotype. The chain employs TRBV7-8 and TRBJ2-3, with D possibly being TRBD1 (6 bases). The CDR3 covers 15 residues. Trimming cost V 3 bases and J 2 bases, with 12 bases left between them. CDR1 and CDR2 (germline): SGHVS, FQNEAQ. CDR3 loop: CASSFHRAITDTQYF. CDR3 DNA: TGTGCCAGCAGCTTTCACAGGGCGATCACAGATACGCAGTATTTT.

The DNA of the CDR3 is TGTGCCAGCAACAGACAGGGGGAAGCTTTCTTT. Translated, it gives CASNRQGEAFF. The rearrangement uses TRBV5-3 and TRBJ1-1; 8 nucleotides match TRBD1. TRBV5-3 is flagged as an ORF with uncertain function. This CDR3 comprises 11 residues. After removal of 8 bases from V and 8 bases from J, the junction contained 5 bases not matched to a gene.

Only one count was recorded for this clonotype. The genes are TRBV14 and TRBJ2-7; 7 nucleotides agree with TRBD1. J lost 0 bases, V lost 4 bases, and 9 bases had no gene match. Germline V gives CDR1 SGHDN, CDR2 FVKESK. The CDR3 extends over 16 amino acids. The CDR3 DNA follows: TGTGCCAGCAGCCGCCCGGGACAGCCCAGCTCCTACGAGCAGTACTTC. Amino acids: CASSRPGQPSSYEQYF.

This clonotype was observed a handful of times. V gene TRBV7-9 combines with J gene TRBJ1-1; unclear D gene. V gave up 1 base and J gave up 9 bases, with 6 bases separating them. The CDR3 covers 11 residues. In germline, CDR1 is SEHNR, CDR2 FQNEAQ (reference sequence). As DNA, the CDR3 is TGTGCCAGCAGCTTAGGCTCAAAAGCTTTCTTT. Translated: CASSLGSKAFF.

This clonotype was recorded a few times. The J gene is TRBJ2-7, the V gene TRBV7-8; 10 bases match TRBD2. Germline CDR1 SGHVS, CDR2 FQNEAQ. The CDR3 spans 14 residues. The V gene end was trimmed by 3 bases and the J gene end by 5 bases; junction bases not matched to a gene: 4. CDR3 protein: CASSFRLAGDEQYF. In DNA, the CDR3 is TGTGCCAGCAGCTTTAGACTAGCGGGCGACGAGCAGTACTTC. The complete variable domain, with remaining parts taken from reference TRBV7-8 and TRBJ2-7, reads GAGVSQSPRYKVAKRGQDVALRCDPISGHVSLFWYQQALGQGPEFLTYFQNEAQLDKSGLPSDRFFAERPEGSVSTLKIQRTQQEDSAVYLCASSFRLAGDEQYFGPGTRLTVT.

The rearrangement uses TRBV12-3 or TRBV12-4 and TRBJ2-1, with 14 bases identical to TRBD2. The CDR3 is 15 amino acids. V was clipped by 5 bases and J by 5 bases; unmatched bases: 2. The CDR3 bases are TGTGCCAGCAGTACGGGACTAGCGGGGGACAATGAGCAGTTCTTC. It specifies CASSTGLAGDNEQFF.

This chain connects TRBV20-1 to TRBJ1-5; TRBD1 is a possible D gene (5 bases). V was trimmed by 0 bases and J by 4 bases, leaving 10 bases between them. The CDR3 consists of 14 residues. The germline V gene encodes CDR1 DFQATT and CDR2 SNEGSKA (reference sequence). CDR3 sequence reads: CSARDSRVNQPQHF. The CDR3 DNA reads as TGCAGTGCTAGAGATAGCAGGGTGAATCAGCCCCAGCATTTT.

This clonotype was detected a few times. The gene calls are TRBV6-2 or TRBV6-3 and TRBJ2-7; no firm D call. Trimming cost V 5 bases and J 0 bases, with 14 bases left between them. Germline CDR1 MNHEY, CDR2 SVGEGT. The CDR3 loop spans 15 amino acids. Written as DNA, the CDR3 is TGTGCCAGCAGTAGATTTGGCTCCCCCTCCTACGAGCAGTACGTC. This translates into CASSRFGSPSYEQYV.